One sample yielded the 15 T cell receptor beta chains listed below, sequenced in a study of blood T cell repertoires in COVID-19. The protocol was immunoSEQ multiplex PCR, while the TCRdb copy is restricted to in-frame clones and leaves out a portion. The sample consists of around 200,000 clones, 80% to 90% of them appearing once. Sequenced material: peripheral blood. Every receptor here comes from a man aged 60 to 69 with acute or convalescent COVID-19.

J is TRBJ1-6 and V is TRBV19; 7 nucleotides line up with TRBD1. The germline V gene encodes CDR1 LNHDA and CDR2 SQIVND (reference sequence). The CDR3 consists of 18 residues. Trimming at V came to 7 bases and at J to 8 bases, leaving 20 bases not matched to a gene. CDR3 sequence: CASTFRDSGTRHDSPLHF. CDR3 DNA sequence: TGTGCCAGTACCTTTAGGGACAGCGGAACGCGACACGATTCACCCCTCCACTTT.

V is TRBV7-9 and J is TRBJ1-6; TRBD1 might be the D (6 bases). Germline loops: CDR1 SEHNR, CDR2 FQNEAQ (reference sequence). The CDR3 loop spans 13 amino acids. Trimming stripped 7 bases from V and 6 bases from J, with 10 bases between. The CDR3 loop reads CASNGQLNSPLHF. Here the CDR3 DNA reads TGTGCCAGCAACGGACAGCTTAATTCACCCCTCCACTTT.

V is TRBV5-1 and J is TRBJ2-5, with D possibly TRBD2 on 6 matching bases. The CDR3 extends over 16 amino acids. CDR1 SGHRS and CDR2 YFSETQ come from the germline V gene. The ends were cut back, 0 bases at V and 4 bases at J, with 16 bases in the middle. The CDR3 here is CASSLEVRDRRETQYF. In nucleotides, the CDR3 is TGCGCCAGCAGCTTGGAGGTGCGGGACCGCAGAGAGACCCAGTACTTC. Drawing the rest from reference TRBV5-1 and TRBJ2-5, the complete variable domain is KAGVTQTPRYLIKTRGQQVTLSCSPISGHRSVSWYQQTPGQGLQFLFEYFSETQRNKGNFPGRFSGRQFSNSRSEMNVSTLELGDSALYLCASSLEVRDRRETQYFGPGTRLLVL.

V usage is TRBV6-6 and J usage is TRBJ2-1; no clear D. CDR3 length: 12 amino acids. In germline, CDR1 is MNHNY, CDR2 SVGAGI (reference sequence). Trimming removed 5 bases from V and 7 bases from J, with 9 bases in between. CDR3 sequence (DNA): TGTGCCAGCAGTGGCCAGACAAATGAGCAGTTCTTC. This sequence encodes CASSGQTNEQFF.

The chain recombines TRBV7-2 with TRBJ2-4; D may be TRBD2 (6 bases). Trimming took off 7 bases at V and 7 bases at J, with 14 bases between the two ends. The CDR3 contains 13 residues. The germline V gene encodes CDR1 SGHTA and CDR2 FQGNSA. The CDR3 sequence is CASNFERGNIQYF. The DNA of the CDR3 is TGTGCCAGCAACTTCGAACGGGGGAACATTCAGTACTTC.

The chain links TRBV5-4 to TRBJ1-3, with 7 bases matching TRBD1. The CDR3 consists of 16 residues. The germline gives CDR1 SGHNT, CDR2 YYREEE (reference sequence). V was clipped by 4 bases and J by 0 bases; unmatched bases: 7. The chain's CDR3 is CASSLTGALSGNTIYF. The CDR3 region has the DNA TGTGCCAGCAGCCTTACAGGGGCGCTCTCTGGAAACACCATATATTTT.

The chain recombines TRBV19 with TRBJ2-1; 9 nucleotides match TRBD2. This CDR3 has 15 residues. The V gene's germline CDR1 is LNHDA and CDR2 SQIVND (reference sequence). J was trimmed by 4 bases and V by 5 bases; bases with no gene match: 6. CDR3 amino acids: CASSSWTSEYNEQFF. The CDR3 DNA reads TGTGCCAGTAGTTCATGGACTAGCGAGTACAATGAGCAGTTCTTC.

CDR3 residues: CASSIFRGPYNSPLHF. The CDR3 nucleotides are TGTGCCAGCAGTATCTTCAGGGGCCCCTATAATTCACCCCTCCACTTT. This chain uses TRBV28 with TRBJ1-6, with D maybe TRBD1 (6 bases). The CDR3 extends over 16 amino acids. Trimming cost V 5 bases and J 2 bases, with 13 bases left between them. CDR1 is MDHEN and CDR2 is SYDVKM in the germline V gene.

The J gene is TRBJ2-7, the V gene TRBV6-5; no clear D gene. CDR1 and CDR2 from the germline V gene are MNHEY and SVGAGI. V was cut by 7 bases and J by 4 bases, with 17 bases left in between. The CDR3 is made up of 14 amino acids. DNA of the CDR3: TGTGCCAGCATCACCGCCGCAGTTTGGTACGAGCAGTACTTC. Its protein product is CASITAAVWYEQYF.

The chain has TRBV4-3 and TRBJ2-3; possible D gene TRBD2, 5 bases. The germline V gene has CDR1 LGHNA and CDR2 YSLEER. Trimming stripped 0 bases from V and 8 bases from J, with 9 bases between. CDR3 size: 13 residues. The CDR3 nucleotides are TGCGCCAGCAGCCAAGATTTCGGGGTTACGCAGTATTTT. Its protein is CASSQDFGVTQYF.

The J gene is TRBJ2-7, the V gene TRBV7-3; possibly TRBD2 for D (7 bases). CDR1 and CDR2 from the germline V gene are SGHTA and FQGTGA. The CDR3 extends over 13 amino acids. V was cut by 6 bases and J by 6 bases, with 15 bases left in between. This chain's CDR3 is CASSLQGGGEQYF. DNA for the CDR3: TGTGCCAGCAGTCTACAGGGCGGGGGCGAGCAGTACTTC.

The genes are TRBV3-1 (or the pseudogene TRBV3-2) and TRBJ2-2, with 10 bases matching TRBD2. The junction had 13 bases not matched to a gene; V was cut back by 1 base and J by 5 bases. CDR1 LGHDT and CDR2 YNNKEL come from the germline V gene (reference sequence). The CDR3 covers 19 residues. The CDR3 nucleotides are TGTGCCAGCAGCCAAGGGGTGCTAGCGGGAGCCTCCGGGACCGGGGAGCTGTTTTTT. It translates to CASSQGVLAGASGTGELFF.

V usage is TRBV9 and J usage is TRBJ2-1; possible D gene TRBD2, 6 bases. Germline values: CDR1 SGDLS, CDR2 YYNGEE. The CDR3 has 16 residues. Trimming cost V 0 bases and J 3 bases, with 13 bases left between them. DNA of the CDR3: TGTGCCAGCAGCGTAGAGGAGGGGCTAATCTACAATGAGCAGTTCTTC. Translation gives CASSVEEGLIYNEQFF.

The chain couples TRBV10-3 to TRBJ1-1; 8 bases match TRBD1. CDR3 length equals 13 residues. Germline loops: CDR1 ENHRY, CDR2 SYGVKD. V trimming: 6 bases; J trimming: 3 bases; junction bases outside the gene matches: 3. The CDR3 DNA reads as TGTGCCATCAGCAGGGGGCTGGACACTGAAGCTTTCTTT. Protein sequence: CAISRGLDTEAFF.

The rearrangement joins TRBV28 to TRBJ1-5, with D unresolved. This CDR3 has 12 residues. Germline V lookup: CDR1 MDHEN, CDR2 SYDVKM. With 4 bases removed from V and 5 bases from J, the gap between germline ends came to 6 bases. In DNA form, the CDR3 reads TGTGCCAGCAGTTCAATTTATCAGCCCCAGCATTTT. The encoded protein is CASSSIYQPQHF.